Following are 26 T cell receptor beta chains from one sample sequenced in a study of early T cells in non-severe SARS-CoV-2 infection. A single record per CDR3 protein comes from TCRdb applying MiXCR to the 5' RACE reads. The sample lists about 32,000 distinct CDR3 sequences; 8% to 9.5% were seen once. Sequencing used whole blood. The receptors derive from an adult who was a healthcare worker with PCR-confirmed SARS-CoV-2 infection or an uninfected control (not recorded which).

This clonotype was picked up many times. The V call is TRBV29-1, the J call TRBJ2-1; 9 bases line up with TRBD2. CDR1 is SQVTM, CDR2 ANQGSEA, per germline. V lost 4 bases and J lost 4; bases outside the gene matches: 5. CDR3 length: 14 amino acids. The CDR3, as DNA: TGCAGCGTTGGCGGGGGGGCGTTATACAATGAGCAGTTCTTC. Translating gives CSVGGGALYNEQFF.

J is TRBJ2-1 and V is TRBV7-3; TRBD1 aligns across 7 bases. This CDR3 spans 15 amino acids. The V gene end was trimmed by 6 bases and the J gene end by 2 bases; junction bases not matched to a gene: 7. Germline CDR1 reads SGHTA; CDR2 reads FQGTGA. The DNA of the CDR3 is TGTGCCAGCAGTCAGGACAGGAAAACCTACAATGAGCAGTTCTTC. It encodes CASSQDRKTYNEQFF. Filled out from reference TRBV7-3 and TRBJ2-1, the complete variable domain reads GAGVSQTPSNKVTEKGKYVELRCDPISGHTALYWYRQSLGQGPEFLIYFQGTGAADDSGLPNDRFFAVRPEGSVSTLKIQRTERGDSAVYLCASSQDRKTYNEQFFGPGTRLTVL.

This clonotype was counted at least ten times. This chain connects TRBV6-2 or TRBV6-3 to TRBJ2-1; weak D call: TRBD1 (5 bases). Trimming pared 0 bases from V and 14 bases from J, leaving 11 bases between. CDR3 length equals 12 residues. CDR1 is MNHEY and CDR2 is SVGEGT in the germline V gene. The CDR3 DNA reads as TGTGCCAGCAGTTACTCGAGGTCCAGGGAGTTCTTC. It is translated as CASSYSRSREFF.

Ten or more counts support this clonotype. DNA for the CDR3: TGTGCCAGCAGTTACTCGATTCCGGGGACCCTCGCCGGGGAGCTGTTTTTT. Translating it yields CASSYSIPGTLAGELFF. V gene TRBV6-5 combines with J gene TRBJ2-2, with D possibly being TRBD1 or TRBD2 (5 bases each). The V gene lost 0 bases and the J gene lost 6 bases, with 17 bases spanning the gap. CDR1 is MNHEY and CDR2 is SVGAGI in the germline V gene. There are 17 residues in the CDR3.

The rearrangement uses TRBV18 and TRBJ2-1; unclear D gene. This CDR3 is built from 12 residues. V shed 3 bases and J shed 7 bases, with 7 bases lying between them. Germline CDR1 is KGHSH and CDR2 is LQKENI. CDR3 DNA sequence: TGTGCCAGCTCACCTCAGAGGAATGAGCAGTTCTTC. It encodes CASSPQRNEQFF.

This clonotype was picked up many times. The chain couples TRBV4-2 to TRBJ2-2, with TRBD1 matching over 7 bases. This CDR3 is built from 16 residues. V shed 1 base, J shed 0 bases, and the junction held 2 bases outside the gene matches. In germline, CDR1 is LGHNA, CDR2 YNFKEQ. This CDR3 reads CASSQVGTANTGELFF. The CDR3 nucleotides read TGTGCCAGCAGCCAAGTTGGGACAGCGAACACCGGGGAGCTGTTTTTT.

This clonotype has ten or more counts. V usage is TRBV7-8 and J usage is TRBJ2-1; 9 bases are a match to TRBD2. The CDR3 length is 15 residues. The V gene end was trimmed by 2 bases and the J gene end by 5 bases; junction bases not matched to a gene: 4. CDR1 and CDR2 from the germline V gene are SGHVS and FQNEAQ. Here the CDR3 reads CASSLRLAEHNEQFF. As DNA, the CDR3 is TGTGCCAGCAGCTTAAGACTAGCGGAACACAATGAGCAGTTCTTC.

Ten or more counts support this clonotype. The CDR3 nucleotides read TGTGCCAGCAGCTTAGCTGGGGGCGATGGCTACACCTTC. This encodes CASSLAGGDGYTF. The rearrangement joins TRBV11-2 to TRBJ1-2, with D possibly matching TRBD1 (6 bases). Trimming took 1 base from V and 6 from J, leaving 9 bases between them. The CDR3 has 13 amino acids. Germline CDR1 SGHAT, CDR2 FQNNGV.

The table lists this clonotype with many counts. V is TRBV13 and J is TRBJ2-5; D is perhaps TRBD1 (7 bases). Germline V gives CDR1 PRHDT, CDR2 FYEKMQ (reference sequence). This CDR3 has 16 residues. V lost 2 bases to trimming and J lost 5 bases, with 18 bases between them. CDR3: CASSLSEGAPQETQYF. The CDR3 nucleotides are TGTGCCAGCAGCTTATCGGAGGGGGCGCCCCAGGAGACCCAGTACTTC.

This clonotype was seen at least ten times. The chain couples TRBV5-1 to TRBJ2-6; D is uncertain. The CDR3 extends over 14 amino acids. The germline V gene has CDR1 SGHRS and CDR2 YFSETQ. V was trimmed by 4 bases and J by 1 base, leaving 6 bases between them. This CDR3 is CASSQFSGANVLTF. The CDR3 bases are TGCGCCAGCAGCCAGTTTTCTGGGGCCAACGTCCTGACTTTC.

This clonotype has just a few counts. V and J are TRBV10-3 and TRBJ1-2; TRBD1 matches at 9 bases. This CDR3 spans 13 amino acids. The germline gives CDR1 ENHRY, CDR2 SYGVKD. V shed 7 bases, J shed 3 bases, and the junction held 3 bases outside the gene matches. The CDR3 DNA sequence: TGTGCCATCACGACAGGGGGTTACTATGGCTACACCTTC. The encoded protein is CAITTGGYYGYTF.

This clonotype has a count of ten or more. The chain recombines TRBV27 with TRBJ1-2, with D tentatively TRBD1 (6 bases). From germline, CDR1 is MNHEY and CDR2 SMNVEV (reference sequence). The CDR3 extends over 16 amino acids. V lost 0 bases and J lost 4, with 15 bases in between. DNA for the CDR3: TGTGCCAGCAGTTTATCGATGGAGGGGGTCGGCTATGGCTACACCTTC. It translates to CASSLSMEGVGYGYTF.

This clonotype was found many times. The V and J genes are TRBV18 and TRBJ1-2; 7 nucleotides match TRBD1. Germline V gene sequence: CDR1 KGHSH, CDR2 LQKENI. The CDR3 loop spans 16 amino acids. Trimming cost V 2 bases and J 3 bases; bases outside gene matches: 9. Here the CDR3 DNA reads TGTGCCAGCTCACCAGCGGGACAGTCCACCTACTATGGCTACACCTTC. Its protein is CASSPAGQSTYYGYTF.

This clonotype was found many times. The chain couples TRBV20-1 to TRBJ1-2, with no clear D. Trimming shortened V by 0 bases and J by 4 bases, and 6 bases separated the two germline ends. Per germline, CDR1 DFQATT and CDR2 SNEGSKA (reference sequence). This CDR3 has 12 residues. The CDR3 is CSARDLAYGYTF. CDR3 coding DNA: TGCAGTGCTAGAGATCTGGCCTATGGCTACACCTTC.

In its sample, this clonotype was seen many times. Here the CDR3 reads CASSPPGQGNQPQHF. The CDR3 nucleotides are TGTGCCAGCTCACCACCCGGACAGGGCAATCAGCCCCAGCATTTT. The rearrangement joins TRBV18 to TRBJ1-5, with TRBD1 matching 7 bases. From germline, CDR1 is KGHSH and CDR2 LQKENI. This CDR3 comprises 15 residues. The junction had 1 base not matched to a gene; V was cut back by 0 bases and J by 2 bases.

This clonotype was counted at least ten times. DNA for the CDR3: TGTGCCAGCAGCGCCCTACAGATTCCTGGGGCCAACGTCCTGACTTTC. Protein: CASSALQIPGANVLTF. V gene TRBV9 combines with J gene TRBJ2-6; D not resolved. V lost 3 bases and J lost 2, with 12 bases in between. Per the germline V gene, CDR1 is SGDLS and CDR2 is YYNGEE. The CDR3 consists of 16 residues.

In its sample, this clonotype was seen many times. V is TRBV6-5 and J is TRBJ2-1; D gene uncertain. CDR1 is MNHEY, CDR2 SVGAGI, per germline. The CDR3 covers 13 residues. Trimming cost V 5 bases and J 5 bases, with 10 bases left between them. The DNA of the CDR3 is TGTGCCAGCAGTAGAAGACAAAACAATGAGCAGTTCTTC. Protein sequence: CASSRRQNNEQFF.

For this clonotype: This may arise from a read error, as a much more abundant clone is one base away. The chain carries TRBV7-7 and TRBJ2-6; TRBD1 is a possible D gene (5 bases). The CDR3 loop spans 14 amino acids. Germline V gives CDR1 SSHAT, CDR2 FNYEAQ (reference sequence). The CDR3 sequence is CASTLASGANVLIF. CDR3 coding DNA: TGTGCCAGCACCTTAGCCTCTGGGGCCAACGTCCTGATTTTC.

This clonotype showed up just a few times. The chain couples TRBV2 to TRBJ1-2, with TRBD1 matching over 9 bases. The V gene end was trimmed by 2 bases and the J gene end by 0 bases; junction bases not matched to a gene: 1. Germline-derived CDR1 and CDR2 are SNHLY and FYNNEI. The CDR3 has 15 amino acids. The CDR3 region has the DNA TGTGCCAGCAGTGAAAGGACAGGGGCTAACTATGGCTACACCTTC. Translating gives CASSERTGANYGYTF.

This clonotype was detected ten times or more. The CDR3 DNA sequence: TGTGCCACCAGCAGCCCCGGGACAGGGAGCTCCTACGAGCAGTACTTC. This translates into CATSSPGTGSSYEQYF. J is TRBJ2-7 and V is TRBV15, with 9 bases matching TRBD1. The germline V gene encodes CDR1 LNHNV and CDR2 YYDKDF (reference sequence). Germline trimming cut 3 bases from V and 0 bases from J; bases unmatched to any gene: 6. The CDR3 has 16 amino acids.

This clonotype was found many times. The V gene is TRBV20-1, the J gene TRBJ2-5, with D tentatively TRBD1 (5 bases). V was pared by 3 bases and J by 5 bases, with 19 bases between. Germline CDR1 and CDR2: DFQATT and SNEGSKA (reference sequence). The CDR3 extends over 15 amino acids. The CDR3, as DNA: TGCAGTGCTAGTTCTGGCAGGGTAAATGAGGAGACCCAGTACTTC. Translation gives CSASSGRVNEETQYF.

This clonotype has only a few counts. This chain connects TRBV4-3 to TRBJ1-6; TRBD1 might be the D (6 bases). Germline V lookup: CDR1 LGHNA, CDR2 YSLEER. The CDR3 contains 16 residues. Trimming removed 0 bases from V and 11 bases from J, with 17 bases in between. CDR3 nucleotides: TGCGCCAGCAGCCAAGATATTTTTACAGGGAACCCACCCCTCCACTTT. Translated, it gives CASSQDIFTGNPPLHF.

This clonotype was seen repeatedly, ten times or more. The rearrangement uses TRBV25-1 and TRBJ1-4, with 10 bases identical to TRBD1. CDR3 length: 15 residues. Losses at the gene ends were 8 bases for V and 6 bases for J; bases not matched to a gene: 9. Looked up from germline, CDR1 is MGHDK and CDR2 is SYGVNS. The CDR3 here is CASQVGGTGDEKLFF. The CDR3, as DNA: TGTGCCAGCCAGGTCGGGGGGACAGGGGATGAAAAACTGTTTTTT.

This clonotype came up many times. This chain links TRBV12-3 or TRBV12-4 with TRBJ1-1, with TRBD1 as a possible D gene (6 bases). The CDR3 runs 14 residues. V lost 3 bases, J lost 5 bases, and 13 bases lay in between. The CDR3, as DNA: TGTGCCAGCAGTTTTAGCAGGGGAGGGACTGAAGCTTTCTTT. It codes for CASSFSRGGTEAFF.

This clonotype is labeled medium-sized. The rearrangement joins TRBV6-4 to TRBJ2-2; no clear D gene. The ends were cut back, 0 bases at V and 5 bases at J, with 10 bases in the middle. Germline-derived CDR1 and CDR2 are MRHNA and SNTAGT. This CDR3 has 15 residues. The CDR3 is CASSDSGYLTGELFF. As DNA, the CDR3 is TGTGCCAGCAGTGACTCAGGGTACTTGACCGGGGAGCTGTTTTTT.

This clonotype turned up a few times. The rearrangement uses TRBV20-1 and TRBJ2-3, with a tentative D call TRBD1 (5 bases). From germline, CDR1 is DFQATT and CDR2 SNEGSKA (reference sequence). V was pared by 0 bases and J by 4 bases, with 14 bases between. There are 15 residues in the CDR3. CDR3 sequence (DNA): TGCAGTGCTAGAGATCCTTCGGTAGGGGCAGATACGCAGTATTTT. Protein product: CSARDPSVGADTQYF.